One and the same sample provided the 7 T cell receptor beta chains below, sequenced in a study of blood T cell repertoires in COVID-19. Assay: immunoSEQ multiplex PCR; the TCRdb copy retains only in-frame clones and omits some. The sample yields almost 300,000 clones, approximately 89% seen once. Sequencing was carried out using peripheral blood. The receptors were sampled from a woman younger than 45 with COVID-19, enrolled during active disease.

The J gene is TRBJ1-2, the V gene TRBV3-1 (or the pseudogene TRBV3-2); D unresolved. The germline CDR1 and CDR2 sequences are LGHDT and YNNKEL (reference sequence). The CDR3 runs to 14 residues. With 4 bases removed from V and 0 bases from J, the gap between germline ends came to 9 bases. The CDR3 protein is CASSPAGSNYGYTF. CDR3 DNA sequence: TGTGCCAGCAGCCCCGCCGGGTCTAACTATGGCTACACCTTC.

Points on this clone: Other nucleotide sequences in the sample specify the same CDR3. This sequence joins TRBV19 and TRBJ1-2; tentative D call: TRBD1 (6 bases). Looked up from germline, CDR1 is LNHDA and CDR2 is SQIVND (reference sequence). The germline V and J ends were trimmed by 5 bases and 5 bases, with 9 bases remaining between them. The CDR3 contains 12 residues. CDR3 DNA sequence: TGTGCCAGTAGTCCCGGACAGTATGGCTACACCTTC. This translates into CASSPGQYGYTF. Variable domain in full (rest from reference TRBV19 and TRBJ1-2): DGGITQSPKYLFRKEGQNVTLSCEQNLNHDAMYWYRQDPGQGLRLIYYSQIVNDFQKGDIAEGYSVSREKKESFPLTVTSAQKNPTAFYLCASSPGQYGYTFGSGTRLTVV.

CDR3: CASSRTGLDGYTF. The CDR3 nucleotides are TGTGCCAGCAGTCGGACAGGATTGGATGGCTACACCTTC. The chain recombines TRBV28 with TRBJ1-2, with 7 bases aligning to TRBD1. This CDR3 is built from 13 residues. Trimming took 5 bases from V and 6 from J; bases not matched to a gene: 6. Germline values: CDR1 MDHEN, CDR2 SYDVKM.

J is TRBJ1-2 and V is TRBV10-3; no clear D. Germline CDR1 ENHRY, CDR2 SYGVKD. The CDR3 has 15 amino acids. V lost 2 bases and J 2 bases, leaving 12 bases between the germline ends. The CDR3 sequence is CAISEIDKLNYGYTF. CDR3 nucleotide sequence: TGTGCCATCAGTGAGATCGACAAACTCAACTATGGCTACACCTTC.

V is TRBV19 and J is TRBJ2-6, with a tentative D call TRBD1 (6 bases). CDR3 length: 18 residues. Trimming stripped 6 bases from V and 0 bases from J, with 18 bases between. Germline values: CDR1 LNHDA, CDR2 SQIVND (reference sequence). The CDR3 bases are TGTGCCAGTAGCCTGACAGGCCGGAAAAACTCTGGGGCCAACGTCCTGACTTTC. Translating it yields CASSLTGRKNSGANVLTF. The full variable domain, with the rest looked up from reference TRBV19 and TRBJ2-6, is DGGITQSPKYLFRKEGQNVTLSCEQNLNHDAMYWYRQDPGQGLRLIYYSQIVNDFQKGDIAEGYSVSREKKESFPLTVTSAQKNPTAFYLCASSLTGRKNSGANVLTFGAGSRLTVL.

The chain has TRBV5-1 and TRBJ1-4; TRBD1 might be the D (5 bases). Between the trimmed V and J ends, which lost 1 base and 7 bases, there was a span of 20 bases. CDR1 is SGHRS, CDR2 YFSETQ, per germline. The CDR3 has 17 amino acids. The DNA for the CDR3 is TGCGCCAGCAGCTTGTGGGGGGTCGGAAGAGTAAGTGAAAAACTGTTTTTT. Amino acids: CASSLWGVGRVSEKLFF.

The gene calls are TRBV27 and TRBJ2-6, with 10 bases fitting TRBD1. Losses at the gene ends were 6 bases for V and 2 bases for J; bases not matched to a gene: 13. This CDR3 is built from 19 residues. The germline V gene encodes CDR1 MNHEY and CDR2 SMNVEV (reference sequence). CDR3 loop: CASRTGQGVTRAGANVLTF. Here the CDR3 DNA reads TGTGCCAGCAGAACAGGACAGGGGGTCACCAGGGCTGGGGCCAACGTCCTGACTTTC.